Following are 25 T cell receptor beta chains from one sample sequenced in a study of CXCR3-negative and CXCR3-positive naive CD8 T cells. UMI-labeled TRB cDNA libraries were prepared by 5' RACE. TCRdb re-called the 5' RACE reads; one entry per CDR3 protein, DNA not given. The sample table includes about 58,000 distinct CDR3 sequences. The source material was naive CXCR3- CD8+ T cells from blood. The subset denotes: CD45RO-CCR7+CD27+CD95- naive CD8+ T cells lacking CXCR3 (TNR3-). The receptors were sampled from a human donor in good health. Some clones in this sample may be carry-over from other donors' samples.

The V call is TRBV5-1, the J call TRBJ1-1. Per the germline V gene, CDR1 is SGHRS and CDR2 is YFSETQ. The CDR3 consists of 13 residues. CDR3 loop: CASRYNEGTEAFF.

J is TRBJ1-2 and V is TRBV29-1. The CDR3 loop spans 11 amino acids. CDR1 and CDR2 from the germline V gene are SQVTM and ANQGSEA. The chain's CDR3 is CSVEDLDGYTF. Drawing the rest from reference TRBV29-1 and TRBJ1-2, the complete variable domain is SAVISQKPSRDICQRGTSLTIQCQVDSQVTMMFWYRQQPGQSLTLIATANQGSEATYESGFVIDKFPISRPNLTFSTLTVSNMSPEDSSIYLCSVEDLDGYTFGSGTRLTVV.

The V gene is TRBV18, the J gene TRBJ2-5; TCRdb lists TRBD1, though no DNA is available to test this call. CDR3 length: 16 amino acids. The V gene's germline CDR1 is KGHSH and CDR2 LQKENI. CDR3 sequence: CASSQRDREYQETQYF.

The CDR3 sequence is CASSSSWSYNEQFF. The chain couples TRBV11-2 to TRBJ2-1. Germline V gives CDR1 SGHAT, CDR2 FQNNGV. CDR3 length: 14 amino acids.

V is TRBV7-9 and J is TRBJ1-4; TCRdb's D call of TRBD1 is untestable without DNA. CDR1 SEHNR and CDR2 FQNEAQ come from the germline V gene (reference sequence). The CDR3 spans 16 residues. The CDR3 reads CASSSWHGGTREKLFF. Supplemented by reference TRBV7-9 and TRBJ1-4, the full variable domain reads DTGVSQNPRHKITKRGQNVTFRCDPISEHNRLYWYRQTLGQGPEFLTYFQNEAQLEKSRLLSDRFSAERPKGSFSTLEIQRTEQGDSAMYLCASSSWHGGTREKLFFGSGTQLSVL.

The chain is built from TRBV29-1 and TRBJ2-1; lacking DNA, the TRBD2 call made by TCRdb goes unchecked. The germline V gene has CDR1 SQVTM and CDR2 ANQGSEA. The CDR3 runs to 11 residues. CDR3 protein: CSVGRYNEQFF.

The chain combines TRBV15 with TRBJ2-3; TCRdb names TRBD1, which stays unverified in the absence of DNA. Germline CDR1 LNHNV, CDR2 YYDKDF (reference sequence). There are 17 residues in the CDR3. The CDR3: CATSRVPDRGAEDTQYF. Complete variable domain (other parts from reference TRBV15 and TRBJ2-3): DAMVIQNPRYQVTQFGKPVTLSCSQTLNHNVMYWYQQKSSQAPKLLFHYYDKDFNNEADTPDNFQSRRPNTSFCFLDIRSPGLGDTAMYLCATSRVPDRGAEDTQYFGPGTRLTVL.

The rearrangement links TRBV27 to TRBJ2-7; the D gene TCRdb calls, TRBD1, cannot be checked with no DNA. The germline CDR1 and CDR2 sequences are MNHEY and SMNVEV (reference sequence). There are 15 residues in the CDR3. CDR3 loop: CASGLSIQGAYEQYF.

The CDR3 protein is CASTSAWVGNTEAFF. The chain recombines TRBV19 with TRBJ1-1. Germline values: CDR1 LNHDA, CDR2 SQIVND (reference sequence). CDR3 length: 15 residues.

The chain couples TRBV3-1 to TRBJ2-3. Germline-derived CDR1 and CDR2 are LGHDT and YNNKEL (reference sequence). The CDR3 runs to 14 residues. The CDR3 here is CASSQAFKEDTQYF.

The rearrangement joins TRBV21-1 to TRBJ1-5; TCRdb outputs TRBD1, but without DNA this stays unchecked. TRBV21-1 is annotated as a pseudogene. This CDR3 is 20 amino acids long. The CDR3 is CASSRNPGGGGLQVGQPQHF.

The chain employs TRBV20-1 and TRBJ2-7; TCRdb returns TRBD1, unconfirmable since there is no DNA. Germline V lookup: CDR1 DFQATT, CDR2 SNEGSKA (reference sequence). The CDR3 loop spans 15 amino acids. The CDR3: CSARGRQRVTYEQYF.

The J gene is TRBJ1-1, the V gene TRBV4-3; the TRBD1 assignment by TCRdb is unverifiable without DNA. This CDR3 has 13 amino acids. CDR1 and CDR2 from the germline V gene are LGHNA and YSLEER. The CDR3 reads CASSLDQGTEAFF.

This sequence joins TRBV29-1 and TRBJ2-7. The germline CDR1 and CDR2 sequences are SQVTM and ANQGSEA. CDR3 length: 11 amino acids. CDR3 loop: CSVEMGFEQYF.

This chain uses TRBV7-9 with TRBJ1-1; the TRBD1 assignment by TCRdb is unverifiable without DNA. CDR3 length equals 13 residues. Germline V gene sequence: CDR1 SEHNR, CDR2 FQNEAQ (reference sequence). The CDR3 region is CASRAGGITEAFF. The full variable domain, rest sourced from reference TRBV7-9 and TRBJ1-1, is DTGVSQNPRHKITKRGQNVTFRCDPISEHNRLYWYRQTLGQGPEFLTYFQNEAQLEKSRLLSDRFSAERPKGSFSTLEIQRTEQGDSAMYLCASRAGGITEAFFGQGTRLTVV.

This chain connects TRBV7-2 to TRBJ1-1; TCRdb lists TRBD1, though no DNA is available to test this call. The CDR3 contains 12 residues. The germline V gene encodes CDR1 SGHTA and CDR2 FQGNSA. The CDR3 sequence is CASSVPTGGAFF.

V and J are TRBV6-5 and TRBJ1-5; TCRdb picks TRBD1, but there is no DNA to check that call. CDR1 MNHEY and CDR2 SVGAGI come from the germline V gene. This CDR3 is 15 amino acids long. The CDR3 sequence is CASSPGTGGWQPQHF.

The chain links TRBV14 to TRBJ2-1; TCRdb picks TRBD2, but there is no DNA to check that call. The germline V gene has CDR1 SGHDN and CDR2 FVKESK. CDR3 size: 18 residues. The CDR3 loop reads CASSQDRTTGTSDREQFF.

The gene calls are TRBV20-1 and TRBJ2-1; absent DNA, TCRdb's TRBD1 call cannot be checked. The CDR3 has 14 residues. The germline gives CDR1 DFQATT, CDR2 SNEGSKA (reference sequence). CDR3 region: CSARGQGWSNEQFF.

The chain joins TRBV12-5 to TRBJ2-1; lacking DNA, the TRBD1 call made by TCRdb goes unchecked. Germline V CDR1 and CDR2: LGHNT, FRNRAP. The CDR3 contains 15 residues. This chain's CDR3 is CASGARGVLGNEQFF.

This chain uses TRBV29-1 with TRBJ1-2; the TRBD1 assignment by TCRdb is unverifiable without DNA. Looked up from germline, CDR1 is SQVTM and CDR2 is ANQGSEA. The CDR3 contains 14 residues. The chain's CDR3 is CSVGGDRENYGYTF.

The rearrangement joins TRBV20-1 to TRBJ2-7; TCRdb calls TRBD1, which cannot be checked without DNA. The CDR3 is 16 residues long. CDR1 and CDR2 (germline): DFQATT, SNEGSKA (reference sequence). The CDR3 spells CSAPPGIRKTTYEQYF.

This sequence joins TRBV7-8 and TRBJ2-5; lacking DNA, the TRBD2 call made by TCRdb goes unchecked. The CDR3 loop spans 16 amino acids. Germline CDR1 and CDR2: SGHVS and FQNEAQ. The CDR3 protein is CASSLYRREGKETQYF. The complete variable domain, with remaining parts taken from reference TRBV7-8 and TRBJ2-5, reads GAGVSQSPRYKVAKRGQDVALRCDPISGHVSLFWYQQALGQGPEFLTYFQNEAQLDKSGLPSDRFFAERPEGSVSTLKIQRTQQEDSAVYLCASSLYRREGKETQYFGPGTRLLVL.

The chain has TRBV28 and TRBJ2-5; TCRdb's D call of TRBD2 is untestable without DNA. CDR1 MDHEN and CDR2 SYDVKM come from the germline V gene. This CDR3 has 15 residues. CDR3 protein: CASSKPWTSQETQYF.

The CDR3 loop reads CASSYGGDYNEQFF. The rearrangement uses TRBV7-2 and TRBJ2-1. The CDR3 is made up of 14 amino acids. Germline CDR1 and CDR2: SGHTA and FQGNSA. Full variable domain (outside the CDR3, taken from reference TRBV7-2 and TRBJ2-1): GAGVSQSPSNKVTEKGKDVELRCDPISGHTALYWYRQSLGQGLEFLIYFQGNSAPDKSGLPSDRFSAERTGGSVSTLTIQRTQQEDSAVYLCASSYGGDYNEQFFGPGTRLTVL.